What follows are 9 T cell receptor beta chains derived from one specimen sequenced in a study of blood T cell repertoires in COVID-19. Repertoires were generated with immunoSEQ multiplex PCR, while TCRdb's copy carries only in-frame clones and drops some. The sample lists roughly 230,000 clones, about 88% occurring once. The specimen was peripheral blood. These receptors were taken from a man aged 35 to 55 with acute or convalescent COVID-19.

This clone was found a few times. This chain joins TRBV9 and TRBJ2-1; D perhaps matches TRBD1 (5 bases). Trimming pared 2 bases from V and 5 bases from J, leaving 11 bases between. Germline assignment: CDR1 SGDLS and CDR2 YYNGEE. The CDR3 covers 14 residues. CDR3 region: CASSVLGAHNEQFF. CDR3 coding DNA: TGTGCCAGCAGCGTCCTAGGGGCACACAATGAGCAGTTCTTC.

The CDR3 DNA sequence: TGTGCCAGCAGCCAACGGGACACTTCAGATACGCAGTATTTT. Translated, it gives CASSQRDTSDTQYF. The chain uses TRBV5-4 and TRBJ2-3, with a possible D match to TRBD1 (6 bases). Trimming left V 4 bases short and J 4 bases short, with 13 bases between. Per germline, CDR1 SGHNT and CDR2 YYREEE (reference sequence). The CDR3 runs 14 residues.

This chain uses TRBV5-1 with TRBJ1-1; 8 positions agree with TRBD1. Germline lookup yields CDR1 SGHRS and CDR2 YFSETQ. Trimming took 3 bases from V and 0 from J; bases not matched to a gene: 4. The CDR3 is 15 residues long. CDR3 DNA sequence: TGCGCCAGCAGCTATGACAGGGGACTGAACACTGAAGCTTTCTTT. Translating it yields CASSYDRGLNTEAFF.

The chain links TRBV30 to TRBJ2-2, with D tentatively TRBD1 (5 bases). Germline CDR1 and CDR2: GTSNPN and SVGIG (reference sequence). The CDR3 covers 13 residues. Deletions cut 2 bases from V and 7 bases from J, with 11 bases between. DNA of the CDR3: TGTGCCTGGAGTTGGTCAGGGAACGGGGAGCTGTTTTTT. This sequence encodes CAWSWSGNGELFF.

The chain has TRBV7-3 and TRBJ1-1; tentative D call: TRBD1 (5 bases). The CDR3 covers 15 residues. The germline CDR1 and CDR2 sequences are SGHTA and FQGTGA. Trimming took 0 bases from V and 5 from J, leaving 13 bases between them. The CDR3 nucleotides read TGTGCCAGCAGCTTAACAGGGGCCGACGGGACTGAAGCTTTCTTT. This sequence encodes CASSLTGADGTEAFF.

V usage is TRBV3-1 (or the pseudogene TRBV3-2) and J usage is TRBJ2-3; D may be TRBD1 (5 bases). Germline V gives CDR1 LGHDT, CDR2 YNNKEL (reference sequence). The CDR3 sequence is 17 residues long. Trimming stripped 1 base from V and 4 bases from J, with 18 bases between. The CDR3: CASSQGVRQGGSDTQYF. CDR3 coding DNA: TGTGCCAGCAGCCAAGGGGTAAGGCAGGGCGGCTCAGATACGCAGTATTTT.

The rearrangement links TRBV6-1 to TRBJ1-1; the D gene is possibly TRBD1 (6 bases). This CDR3 has 15 residues. The germline CDR1 and CDR2 sequences are MNHNS and SASEGT. V was shortened by 0 bases and J by 4 bases, with 12 bases between the two germline ends. CDR3: CASSEASRGGTEAFF. Written as DNA, the CDR3 is TGTGCCAGCAGTGAAGCCTCCAGGGGCGGCACTGAAGCTTTCTTT.

The V gene is TRBV7-3, the J gene TRBJ2-3; the match to TRBD1 covers 7 bases. Germline V gene data show CDR1 as SGHTA and CDR2 as FQGTGA. J lost 0 bases, V lost 4 bases, and 4 bases had no gene match. The CDR3 is made up of 15 amino acids. CDR3 residues: CASSSRGPSTDTQYF. The CDR3 DNA is TGTGCCAGCAGCTCAAGGGGGCCGAGCACAGATACGCAGTATTTT.

This chain links TRBV18 with TRBJ2-3; D possibly corresponds to TRBD1 (6 bases). Germline V gene data show CDR1 as KGHSH and CDR2 as LQKENI. The CDR3 is 15 residues long. Trimming took off 4 bases at V and 1 base at J, with 12 bases between the two ends. The CDR3 DNA is TGTGCCAGCTCACTCGGGACAATTGGCACAGATACGCAGTATTTT. It is translated as CASSLGTIGTDTQYF.